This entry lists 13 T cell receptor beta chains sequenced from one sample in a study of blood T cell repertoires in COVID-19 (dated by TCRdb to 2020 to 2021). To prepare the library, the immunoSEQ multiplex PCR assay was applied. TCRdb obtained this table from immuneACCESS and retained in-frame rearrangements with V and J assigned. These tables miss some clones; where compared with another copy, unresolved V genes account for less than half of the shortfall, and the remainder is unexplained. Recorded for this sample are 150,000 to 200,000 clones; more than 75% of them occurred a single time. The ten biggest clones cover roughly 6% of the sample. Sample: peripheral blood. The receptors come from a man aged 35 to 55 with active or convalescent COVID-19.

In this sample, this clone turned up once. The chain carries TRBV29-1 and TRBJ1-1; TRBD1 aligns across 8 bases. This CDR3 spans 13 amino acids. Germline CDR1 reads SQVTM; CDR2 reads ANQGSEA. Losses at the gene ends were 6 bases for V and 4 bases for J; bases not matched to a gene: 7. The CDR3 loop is CSVRTGIATEAFF. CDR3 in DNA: TGCAGCGTAAGGACAGGGATTGCCACTGAAGCTTTCTTT.

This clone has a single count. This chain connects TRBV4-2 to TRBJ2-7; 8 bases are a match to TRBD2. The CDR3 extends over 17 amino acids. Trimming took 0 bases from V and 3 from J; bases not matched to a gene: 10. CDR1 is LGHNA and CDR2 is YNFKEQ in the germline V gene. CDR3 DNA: TGTGCCAGCAGCCAAGAGAGCGGAGTAGCGGGGAGCTACGAGCAGTACTTC. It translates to CASSQESGVAGSYEQYF.

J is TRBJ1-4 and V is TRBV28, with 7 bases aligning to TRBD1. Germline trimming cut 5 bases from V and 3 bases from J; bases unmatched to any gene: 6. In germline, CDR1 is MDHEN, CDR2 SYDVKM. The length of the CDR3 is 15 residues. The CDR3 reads CASSLAGTANEKLFF. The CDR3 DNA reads TGTGCCAGCAGTCTGGCCGGGACAGCTAATGAAAAACTGTTTTTT.

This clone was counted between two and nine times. The DNA of the CDR3 is TGTGCCAGCAGCGTAACTAGCGGGAGTTCCGGGGAGACCCAGTACTTC. The encoded protein is CASSVTSGSSGETQYF. J is TRBJ2-5 and V is TRBV9; 11 nucleotides line up with TRBD2. Trimming at V came to 1 base and at J to 5 bases, leaving 7 bases not matched to a gene. The CDR3 loop spans 16 amino acids. Germline V gives CDR1 SGDLS, CDR2 YYNGEE.

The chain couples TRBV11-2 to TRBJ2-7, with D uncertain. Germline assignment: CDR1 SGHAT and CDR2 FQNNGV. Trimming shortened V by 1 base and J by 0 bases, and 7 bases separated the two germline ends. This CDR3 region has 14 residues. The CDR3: CASSLAVSSYEQYF. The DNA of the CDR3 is TGTGCCAGCAGCTTAGCCGTGAGCTCCTACGAGCAGTACTTC. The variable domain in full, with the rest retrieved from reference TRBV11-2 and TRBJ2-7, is EAGVAQSPRYKIIEKRQSVAFWCNPISGHATLYWYQQILGQGPKLLIQFQNNGVVDDSQLPKDRFSAERLKGVDSTLKIQPAKLEDSAVYLCASSLAVSSYEQYFGPGTRLTVT.

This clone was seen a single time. CDR3 amino acids: CASSTSGQGREQYF. DNA for the CDR3: TGTGCCAGCAGTACAAGCGGACAGGGGCGAGAGCAGTACTTC. The chain carries TRBV9 and TRBJ2-7; 9 bases align to TRBD1. Germline V CDR1 and CDR2: SGDLS, YYNGEE. The CDR3 has 14 amino acids. J gave up 7 bases and V 5 bases, and 10 bases lay outside the gene matches.

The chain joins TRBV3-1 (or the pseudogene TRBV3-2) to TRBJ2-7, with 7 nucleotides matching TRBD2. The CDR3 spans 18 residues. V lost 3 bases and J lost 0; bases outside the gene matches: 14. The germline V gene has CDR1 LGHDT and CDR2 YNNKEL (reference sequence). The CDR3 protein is CASSQENLLATSSYEQYF. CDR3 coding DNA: TGTGCCAGCAGCCAGGAAAACTTACTAGCGACAAGCTCCTACGAGCAGTACTTC.

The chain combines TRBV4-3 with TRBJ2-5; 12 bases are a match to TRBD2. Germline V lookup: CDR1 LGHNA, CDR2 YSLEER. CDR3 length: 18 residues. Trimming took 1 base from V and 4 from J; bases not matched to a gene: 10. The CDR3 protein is CASSQASLAGGRTETQYF. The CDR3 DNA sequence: TGCGCCAGCAGCCAAGCGAGTCTAGCGGGGGGGCGGACAGAGACCCAGTACTTC.

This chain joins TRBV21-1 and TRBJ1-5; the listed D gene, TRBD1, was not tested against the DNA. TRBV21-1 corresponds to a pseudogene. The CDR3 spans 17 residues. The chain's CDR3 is CASSNKPDRKYNQPQHF. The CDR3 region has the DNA TGTGCCAGCAGCAACAAACCGGACAGGAAATACAATCAGCCCCAGCATTTT.

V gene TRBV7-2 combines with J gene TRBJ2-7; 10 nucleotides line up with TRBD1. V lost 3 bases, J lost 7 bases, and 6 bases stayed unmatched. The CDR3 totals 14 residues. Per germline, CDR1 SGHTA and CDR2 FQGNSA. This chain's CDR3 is CASSFRQGAEEQYF. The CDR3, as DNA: TGTGCCAGCAGCTTTAGACAGGGGGCGGAAGAGCAGTACTTC.

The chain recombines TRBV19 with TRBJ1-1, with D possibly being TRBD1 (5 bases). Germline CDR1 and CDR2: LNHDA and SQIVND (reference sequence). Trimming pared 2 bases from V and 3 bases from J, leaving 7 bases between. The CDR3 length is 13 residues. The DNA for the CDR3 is TGTGCCAGTAGTATAACCAGGGACACTGAAGCTTTCTTT. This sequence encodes CASSITRDTEAFF.

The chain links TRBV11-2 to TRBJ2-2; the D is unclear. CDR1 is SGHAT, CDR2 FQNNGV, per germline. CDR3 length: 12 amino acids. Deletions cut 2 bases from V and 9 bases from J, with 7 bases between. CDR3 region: CASSLNSRELFF. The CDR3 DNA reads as TGTGCCAGCAGCTTAAATTCCAGGGAGCTGTTTTTT.

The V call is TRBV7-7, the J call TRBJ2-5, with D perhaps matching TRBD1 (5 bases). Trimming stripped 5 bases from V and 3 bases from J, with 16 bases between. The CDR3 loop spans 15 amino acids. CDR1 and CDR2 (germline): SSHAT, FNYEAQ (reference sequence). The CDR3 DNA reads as TGTGCCAGCAGCAAAACTTCCCCAGGGAAAGAGACCCAGTACTTC. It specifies CASSKTSPGKETQYF.